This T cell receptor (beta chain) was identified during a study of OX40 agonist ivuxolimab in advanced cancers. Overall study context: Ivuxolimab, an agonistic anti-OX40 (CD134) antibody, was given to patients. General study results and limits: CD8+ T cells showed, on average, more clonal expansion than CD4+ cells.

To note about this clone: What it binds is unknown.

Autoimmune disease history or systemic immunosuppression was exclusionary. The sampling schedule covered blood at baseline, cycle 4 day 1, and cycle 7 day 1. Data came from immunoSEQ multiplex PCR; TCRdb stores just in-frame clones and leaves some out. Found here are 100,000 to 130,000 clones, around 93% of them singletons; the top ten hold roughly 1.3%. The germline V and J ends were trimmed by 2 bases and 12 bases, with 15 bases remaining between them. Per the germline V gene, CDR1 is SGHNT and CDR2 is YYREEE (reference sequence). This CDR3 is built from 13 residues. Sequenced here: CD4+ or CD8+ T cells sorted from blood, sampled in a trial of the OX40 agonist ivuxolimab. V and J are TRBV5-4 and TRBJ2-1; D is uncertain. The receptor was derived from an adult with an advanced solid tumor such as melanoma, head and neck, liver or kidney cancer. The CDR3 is CASSLPPRVAQFF. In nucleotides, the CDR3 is TGTGCCAGCAGCTTACCTCCCCGGGTGGCGCAGTTCTTC. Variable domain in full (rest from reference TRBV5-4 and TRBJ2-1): ETGVTQSPTHLIKTRGQQVTLRCSSQSGHNTVSWYQQALGQGPQFIFQYYREEENGRGNFPPRFSGLQFPNYSSELNVNALELDDSALYLCASSLPPRVAQFFGPGTRLTVL.